The next 21 T cell receptor beta chains were all read from a single sample in a study of T-cell reconstitution after alpha-beta-depleted transplantation in children. The library targeted TCRbeta and was prepared with unique molecular identifiers. Via MiXCR, TCRdb re-called the PCR reads, giving one row per CDR3 protein. The sample consists of approximately 230,000 distinct CDR3 sequences, around 25% of them appearing once. Sequencing was performed on PBMCs, taken before TCRalphabeta/CD19-depleted stem cell transplant. The receptors shown here come from a girl aged 2-15 years with Fanconi anemia, due to receive a stem cell transplant.

The CDR3: CASSKPGLALYNEQFF. In DNA form, the CDR3 reads TGTGCCAGCAGTAAACCGGGACTAGCTTTGTACAATGAGCAGTTCTTC. This chain links TRBV28 with TRBJ2-1, with 9 bases that match TRBD2. Germline CDR1 and CDR2: MDHEN and SYDVKM. The CDR3 totals 16 residues. Trimming cost V 5 bases and J 4 bases; bases outside gene matches: 9.

This chain links TRBV7-6 with TRBJ2-7; 7 bases are a match to TRBD2. J lost 5 bases, V lost 1 base, and 8 bases had no gene match. CDR1 is SGHVS, CDR2 FNYEAQ, per germline. The CDR3 loop spans 15 amino acids. The CDR3 region is CASSLDFGGTHEQYF. Here the CDR3 DNA reads TGTGCCAGCAGCTTAGATTTCGGGGGGACCCACGAGCAGTACTTC.

The sample holds many counts of this clonotype. One end of the junction varies from germline; a read error may be responsible. The chain recombines TRBV12-3 or TRBV12-4 with TRBJ2-3; D is undetermined. The CDR3 is 13 residues long. The CDR3 DNA sequence: TGTGCCAGCAGCTTAGTCGGCACAGATACGCAGTATTTT. Translated, it gives CASSLVGTDTQYF.

Concerning this clonotype: A read error is possible here, since a much larger clone lies one base away. The conserved phenylalanine or tryptophan normally closing the CDR3 is absent here, so this likely arose from a read error. This chain connects TRBV7-9 to TRBJ2-7, with no clear D. The V gene's germline CDR1 is SEHNR and CDR2 FQNEAQ (reference sequence). This CDR3 is 11 amino acids long. V shed 5 bases and J shed 1 base, with 3 bases lying between them. In DNA form, the CDR3 reads TGTGCCAGCAGCGCATCCTACGAGCAGTACTGC. This gives the protein CASSASYEQYC.

The rearrangement links TRBV6-1 to TRBJ2-3, with a weak D call TRBD2 (6 bases). Germline V gene data show CDR1 as MNHNS and CDR2 as SASEGT. The CDR3 contains 15 residues. V was shortened by 4 bases and J by 2 bases, with 13 bases between the two germline ends. CDR3 sequence: CASSAPGLYTDTQYF. CDR3 coding DNA: TGTGCCAGCAGTGCTCCGGGACTTTACACAGATACGCAGTATTTT.

The chain combines TRBV7-2 with TRBJ2-1; a possible D gene is TRBD2 (5 bases). Germline CDR1 is SGHTA and CDR2 is FQGNSA. The CDR3 is made up of 17 amino acids. V was trimmed by 4 bases and J by 4 bases, leaving 20 bases between them. CDR3 protein: CASSSASGVSQYNEQFF. CDR3 sequence (DNA): TGTGCCAGCAGCTCCGCGTCCGGGGTAAGCCAATACAATGAGCAGTTCTTC.

The rearrangement uses TRBV5-4 and TRBJ2-2; 7 bases are shared with TRBD1. Unmatched junction bases numbered 4, after V lost 4 bases and J lost 1 base. Germline V gene data show CDR1 as SGHNT and CDR2 as YYREEE (reference sequence). This CDR3 has 15 amino acids. The CDR3 spells CASSPTGRNTGELFF. For the CDR3, the DNA is TGTGCCAGCAGCCCGACAGGGCGGAACACCGGGGAGCTGTTTTTT.

As concerns this clonotype: An end of the junction does not agree with germline; a read error may underlie this. The chain links TRBV6-5 to TRBJ2-5, with D possibly being TRBD1 or TRBD2 (5 bases each). Germline CDR1 is MNHEY and CDR2 is SVGAGI. CDR3 size: 12 residues. As DNA, the CDR3 is TGTGCCAGCAGTCGGGGAGCCACATTGAGGGGCTTC. Translation: CASSRGATLRGF.

The CDR3 loop is CSVQRLADSYEQYF. The CDR3 DNA reads as TGCAGCGTTCAAAGACTAGCGGACTCCTACGAGCAGTACTTC. V gene TRBV29-1 combines with J gene TRBJ2-7; 9 bases line up with TRBD2. Germline-derived CDR1 and CDR2 are SQVTM and ANQGSEA. The CDR3 has 14 amino acids. The junction had 5 bases not matched to a gene; V was cut back by 5 bases and J by 0 bases.

This clonotype was picked up a small number of times. This chain joins TRBV29-1 and TRBJ2-7, with 12 bases aligning to TRBD1. Losses at the gene ends were 7 bases for V and 5 bases for J; bases not matched to a gene: 12. CDR1 is SQVTM and CDR2 is ANQGSEA in the germline V gene. The CDR3 contains 15 residues. CDR3 in DNA: TGCAGCGGACGGGGGACAGGGGGCAACCTCGACGAGCAGTACTTC. Translating it yields CSGRGTGGNLDEQYF.

This clonotype has a count of ten or more. The V call is TRBV15, the J call TRBJ2-3, with 8 bases identical to TRBD2. The germline CDR1 and CDR2 sequences are LNHNV and YYDKDF (reference sequence). V dropped 3 bases and J dropped 6; count of bases not matched to a gene: 14. The CDR3 totals 17 residues. The CDR3 coding sequence is TGTGCCACCAGCAGCGGTGCAGGTGCGGGAGGTCGGGATACGCAGTATTTT. Protein: CATSSGAGAGGRDTQYF.

This clonotype was counted only a few times. V usage is TRBV29-1 and J usage is TRBJ2-1; TRBD1 matches at 7 bases. The CDR3 is 15 amino acids. V lost 5 bases and J lost 2; bases outside the gene matches: 9. CDR1 and CDR2 from the germline V gene are SQVTM and ANQGSEA. CDR3 in DNA: TGCAGCGTTACCCCAAGACAGGGTCCCTACAATGAGCAGTTCTTC. Residues: CSVTPRQGPYNEQFF.

This clonotype has a count of ten or more. The chain carries TRBV11-2 and TRBJ2-3; 9 bases align to TRBD2. The CDR3 covers 15 residues. J was trimmed by 3 bases and V by 4 bases; bases with no gene match: 5. The V gene's germline CDR1 is SGHAT and CDR2 FQNNGV. The CDR3 DNA is TGTGCCAGCAGCTCAGCGGGACTAGCAACAGATACGCAGTATTTT. It translates to CASSSAGLATDTQYF.

This clonotype was observed a few times. CDR3 coding DNA: TGTGCCAGCAGTGATCAGGGAGAACAGCAGTTCTTC. This encodes CASSDQGEQQFF. V and J are TRBV6-4 and TRBJ2-1; TRBD1 or TRBD2 may be the D gene (5 bases each). Trimming shortened V by 3 bases and J by 11 bases, and 11 bases separated the two germline ends. The CDR3 is made up of 12 amino acids. Germline-derived CDR1 and CDR2 are MRHNA and SNTAGT.

This clonotype was seen at least ten times. This chain connects TRBV7-2 to TRBJ2-4; D unclear. Germline CDR1 is SGHTA and CDR2 is FQGNSA. V lost 2 bases and J 5 bases, leaving 10 bases between the germline ends. The CDR3 contains 14 residues. CDR3 bases: TGTGCCAGCAGCTTAAGTTCGGTGGAAAACATTCAGTACTTC. This gives the protein CASSLSSVENIQYF.

The V call is TRBV12-3 or TRBV12-4, the J call TRBJ2-7, with 9 bases lining up with TRBD2. The V and J ends lost 3 bases and 3 bases, in that order; junction bases with no gene match: 3. CDR3 length: 14 residues. This CDR3 is CASSFALAGYEQYF. The CDR3 coding sequence is TGTGCCAGCAGTTTTGCACTAGCGGGCTACGAGCAGTACTTC.

In its sample, this clonotype was seen many times. The chain uses TRBV27 and TRBJ2-1; 9 nucleotides agree with TRBD2. V shed 2 bases, J shed 8 bases, and the junction held 7 bases outside the gene matches. The CDR3 runs to 15 residues. Germline V gene data show CDR1 as MNHEY and CDR2 as SMNVEV (reference sequence). CDR3 nucleotides: TGTGCCAGCAGTTTAGGGGCGGGAGGGGTCCATGAGCAGTTCTTC. Translating it yields CASSLGAGGVHEQFF.

In this sample, this clonotype turned up many times. The gene calls are TRBV6-1 and TRBJ2-7, with D possibly being TRBD1 (6 bases). The germline gives CDR1 MNHNS, CDR2 SASEGT. The CDR3 is made up of 15 amino acids. With 1 base removed from V and 0 bases from J, the gap between germline ends came to 10 bases. The chain's CDR3 is CASSEVRDNSYEQYF. CDR3 bases: TGTGCCAGCAGTGAAGTCCGGGACAACTCCTACGAGCAGTACTTC.

The chain combines TRBV5-1 with TRBJ2-1, with D possibly matching TRBD1 (6 bases). Germline values: CDR1 SGHRS, CDR2 YFSETQ. This CDR3 contains 15 residues. The V end was cut by 4 bases, the J end by 7 bases, with 18 bases between. CDR3 DNA: TGCGCCAGCAGCCCCCGGGACAATCCCTCGAATGAGCAGTTCTTC. It encodes CASSPRDNPSNEQFF.

This clonotype was counted between two and nine times. The V gene is TRBV12-3 or TRBV12-4, the J gene TRBJ2-3, with TRBD2 matching over 13 bases. J was trimmed by 1 base and V by 5 bases; bases with no gene match: 9. This CDR3 spans 18 amino acids. The CDR3 protein is CASSQTSGGAFRTDTQYF. The DNA for the CDR3 is TGTGCCAGCAGTCAAACTAGCGGGGGGGCCTTTCGCACAGATACGCAGTATTTT.

The chain recombines TRBV7-3 with TRBJ2-5; 8 nucleotides match TRBD2. V shed 5 bases and J 5 bases; nucleotides not matched to a gene: 13. CDR1 is SGHTA and CDR2 is FQGTGA in the germline V gene. CDR3 length: 16 residues. In nucleotides, the CDR3 is TGTGCCAGCAGCCCCAGGGGAGCGGGAGACGAGGAGACCCAGTACTTC. It translates to CASSPRGAGDEETQYF. Full variable domain (missing parts from reference TRBV7-3 and TRBJ2-5): GAGVSQTPSNKVTEKGKYVELRCDPISGHTALYWYRQSLGQGPEFLIYFQGTGAADDSGLPNDRFFAVRPEGSVSTLKIQRTERGDSAVYLCASSPRGAGDEETQYFGPGTRLLVL.